This TCR beta chain was profiled in a study of cytomegalovirus exposure and HLA in healthy donors. The CDR3 consists of 12 residues. Germline V lookup: CDR1 LNHNV, CDR2 YYDKDF (reference sequence). V gave up 7 bases and J gave up 6 bases; unmatched junction bases: 2. Findings of the study overall: Despite most TCR sequences being rare, some public TCRs occurred in many donors. The authors enumerated around 150 TCR beta chains as linked to cytomegalovirus. According to a subsequent analysis, TCR clusters from the first cohort were inclined to appear together in the 120 validation repertoires.

The donors were members of the roughly 120-subject validation cohort (separate from the roughly 700-subject first cohort). Notes on this clone: Its antigen is as yet unknown.

Repertoires were generated with immunoSEQ multiplex PCR, while TCRdb's copy carries only in-frame clones and drops some. The table shows about 73,000 clones, with about 90% occurring only once. Input material: PBMCs. This chain joins TRBV15 and TRBJ1-5; TRBD1 agrees at 8 bases. The receptor was isolated from a woman under 30 in good health and CMV-seropositive. The CDR3 DNA reads as TGTGCCACCAAAACAGGGGGTCAGCCCCAGCATTTT. Encoded protein: CATKTGGQPQHF.